This TCR beta chain was sequenced for a study of cytomegalovirus exposure and HLA in healthy donors. Study-level points and caveats: Fewer N-insertions than the 666-donor mean were reportedly shown by an Asian-associated ancestry cluster in a later analysis. Solely CMV serostatus was available to characterize immune exposure. Later work found that TCR association rates differed between HLA loci; DRB1 had the most and HLA-C the fewest. Later analysis associated a missense DCLRE1C variant with TCR beta V- and J-gene trimming.

It was with 60 Vbeta and 13 Jbeta primers that the PCR ran. This table comes from immunoSEQ multiplex PCR, and its TCRdb copy is limited to in-frame clones, with some not included. The sample carries 150,000 to 250,000 clones, about 80% recorded once. Note on this clone: Its antigen is unknown.

This clonotype was sampled from a man younger than 40 in good health and CMV-seronegative. Sample: PBMCs.

The CDR3 nucleotides read TGTGCCAGCAGCTTGGGCAGTCCCGGGATACGGCCCCAGCATTTT. It specifies CASSLGSPGIRPQHF. The chain has TRBV11-3 and TRBJ1-5; no clear D. Trimming cost V 3 bases and J 9 bases, with 18 bases left between them. Germline CDR1 SGHNT, CDR2 YENEEA. This CDR3 has 15 residues. Looking up the rest from reference TRBV11-3 and TRBJ1-5 gives the full variable domain: EAGVVQSPRYKIIEKKQPVAFWCNPISGHNTLYWYLQNLGQGPELLIRYENEEAVDDSQLPKDRFSAERLKGVDSTLKIQPAELGDSAVYLCASSLGSPGIRPQHFGDGTRLSIL.